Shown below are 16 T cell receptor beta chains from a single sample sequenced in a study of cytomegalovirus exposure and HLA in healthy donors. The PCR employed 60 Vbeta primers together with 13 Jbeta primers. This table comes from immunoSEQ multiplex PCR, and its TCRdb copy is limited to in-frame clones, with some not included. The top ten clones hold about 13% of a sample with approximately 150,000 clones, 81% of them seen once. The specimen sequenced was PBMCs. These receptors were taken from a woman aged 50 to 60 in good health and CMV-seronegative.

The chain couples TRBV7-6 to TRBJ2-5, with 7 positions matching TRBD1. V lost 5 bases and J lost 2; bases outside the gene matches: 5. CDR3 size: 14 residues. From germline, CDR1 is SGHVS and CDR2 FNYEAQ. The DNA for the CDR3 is TGTGCCAGCAGCCACTGGACAGGACAAGAGACCCAGTACTTC. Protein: CASSHWTGQETQYF.

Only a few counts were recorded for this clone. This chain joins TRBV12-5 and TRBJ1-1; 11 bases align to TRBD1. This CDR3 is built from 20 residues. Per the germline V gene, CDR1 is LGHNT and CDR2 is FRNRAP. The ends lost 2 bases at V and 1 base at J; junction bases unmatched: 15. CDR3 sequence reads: CASGLIRRDRGGGGNTEAFF. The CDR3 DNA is TGTGCTAGTGGTTTGATCCGGCGGGACAGGGGGGGCGGTGGGAACACTGAAGCTTTCTTT.

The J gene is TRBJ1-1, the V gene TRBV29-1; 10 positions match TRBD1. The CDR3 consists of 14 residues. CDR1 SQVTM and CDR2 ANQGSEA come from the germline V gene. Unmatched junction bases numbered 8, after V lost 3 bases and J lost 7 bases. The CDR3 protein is CSVDSGTGAREAFF. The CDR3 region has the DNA TGCAGCGTTGATTCCGGGACAGGGGCTCGTGAAGCTTTCTTT.

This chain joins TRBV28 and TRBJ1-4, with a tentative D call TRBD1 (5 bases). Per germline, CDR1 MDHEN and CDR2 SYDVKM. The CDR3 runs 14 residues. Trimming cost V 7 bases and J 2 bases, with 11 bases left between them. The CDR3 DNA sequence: TGTGCCAGCACAACGGGGGGTACTAATGAAAAACTGTTTTTT. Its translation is CASTTGGTNEKLFF.

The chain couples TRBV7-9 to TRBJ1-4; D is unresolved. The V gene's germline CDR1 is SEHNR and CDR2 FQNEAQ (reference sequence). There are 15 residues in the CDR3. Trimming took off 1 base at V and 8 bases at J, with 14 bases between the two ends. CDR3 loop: CASSLGDNKREKLFF. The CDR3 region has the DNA TGTGCCAGCAGCTTAGGAGACAACAAACGCGAAAAACTGTTTTTT.

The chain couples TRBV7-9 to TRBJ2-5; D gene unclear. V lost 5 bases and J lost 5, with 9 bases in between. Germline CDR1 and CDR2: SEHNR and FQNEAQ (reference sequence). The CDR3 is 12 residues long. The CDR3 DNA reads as TGTGCCAGCAGCCTGGCAGTGGAGACCCAGTACTTC. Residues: CASSLAVETQYF.

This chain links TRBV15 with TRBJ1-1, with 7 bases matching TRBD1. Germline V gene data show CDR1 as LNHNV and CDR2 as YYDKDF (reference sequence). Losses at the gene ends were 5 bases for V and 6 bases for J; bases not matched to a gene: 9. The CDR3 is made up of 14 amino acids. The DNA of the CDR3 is TGTGCCACCAGCTCTCCTACAGGGGCAGCTGAAGCTTTCTTT. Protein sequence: CATSSPTGAAEAFF.

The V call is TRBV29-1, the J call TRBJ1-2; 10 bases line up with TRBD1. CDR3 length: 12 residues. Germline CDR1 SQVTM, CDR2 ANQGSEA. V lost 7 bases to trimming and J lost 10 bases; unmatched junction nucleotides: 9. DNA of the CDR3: TGCAGCGCCCCTGGCGGACAGGGGGACTACACCTTC. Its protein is CSAPGGQGDYTF.

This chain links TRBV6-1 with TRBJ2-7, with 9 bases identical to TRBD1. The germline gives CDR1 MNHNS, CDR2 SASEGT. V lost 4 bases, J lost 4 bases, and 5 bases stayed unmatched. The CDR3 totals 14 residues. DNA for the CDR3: TGTGCCAGCAGTGCCACAGGGGGCAGTTACGAGCAGTACTTC. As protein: CASSATGGSYEQYF.

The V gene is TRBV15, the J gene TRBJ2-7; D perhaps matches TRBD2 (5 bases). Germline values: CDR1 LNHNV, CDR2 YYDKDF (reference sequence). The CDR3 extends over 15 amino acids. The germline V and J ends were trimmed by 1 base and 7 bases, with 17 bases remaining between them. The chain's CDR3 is CATSRGSQRSGEQYF. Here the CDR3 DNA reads TGTGCCACCAGCAGAGGGTCCCAGCGGTCTGGGGAGCAGTACTTC.

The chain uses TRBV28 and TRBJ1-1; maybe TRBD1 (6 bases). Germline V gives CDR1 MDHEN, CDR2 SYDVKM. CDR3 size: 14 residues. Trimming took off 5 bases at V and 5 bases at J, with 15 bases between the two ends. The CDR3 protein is CASSPLQGVTEAFF. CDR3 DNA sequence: TGTGCCAGCAGTCCTCTACAGGGTGTGACTGAAGCTTTCTTT.

The CDR3 here is CASRTQGIYQPQHF. The CDR3 nucleotides read TGTGCCAGCAGGACGCAGGGGATTTATCAGCCCCAGCATTTT. The chain employs TRBV28 and TRBJ1-5, with D perhaps TRBD1 (6 bases). CDR3 length: 14 residues. Trimming shortened V by 6 bases and J by 5 bases, and 14 bases separated the two germline ends. From germline, CDR1 is MDHEN and CDR2 SYDVKM.

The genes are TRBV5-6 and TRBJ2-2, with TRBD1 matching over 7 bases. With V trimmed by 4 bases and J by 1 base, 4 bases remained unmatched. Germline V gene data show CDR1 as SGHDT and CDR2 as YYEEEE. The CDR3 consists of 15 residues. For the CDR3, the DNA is TGTGCCAGCAGCCTGGGACAGCTGAACACCGGGGAGCTGTTTTTT. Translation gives CASSLGQLNTGELFF.

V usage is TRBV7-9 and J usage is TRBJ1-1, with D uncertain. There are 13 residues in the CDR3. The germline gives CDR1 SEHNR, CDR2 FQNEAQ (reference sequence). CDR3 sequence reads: CASRRVSNTEAFF. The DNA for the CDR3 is TGTGCTTCGCGGCGAGTTTCGAACACTGAAGCTTTCTTT.

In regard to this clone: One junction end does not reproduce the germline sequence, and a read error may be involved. DNA for the CDR3: TGTGCCAGCAGTTTGCGGGAGTACCAATTC. Residues: CASSLREYQF. The chain is built from TRBV2 and TRBJ2-7; 7 positions match TRBD2. Germline V gene data show CDR1 as SNHLY and CDR2 as FYNNEI. The CDR3 totals 10 residues.

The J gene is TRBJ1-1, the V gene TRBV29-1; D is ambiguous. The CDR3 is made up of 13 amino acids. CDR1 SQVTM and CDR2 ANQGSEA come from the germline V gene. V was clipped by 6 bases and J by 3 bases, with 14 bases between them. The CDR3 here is CSVRTGSDTEAFF. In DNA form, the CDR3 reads TGCAGCGTCAGGACCGGGAGCGACACTGAAGCTTTCTTT.